These 3 T cell receptor beta chains were sequenced from one sample in a study of long-term antiretroviral therapy in people with HIV. The assay, immunoSEQ v3.0, was run at survey level. The protocol was immunoSEQ multiplex PCR, while the TCRdb copy is restricted to in-frame clones and leaves out a portion. In the table there are some 36,000 clones, around 84% of which are singletons. Sequences were derived from unsorted PBMCs, sampled approximately 2.9 years before starting antiretroviral therapy. The receptors were sampled from a woman in her 30s with HIV.

The rearrangement uses TRBV25-1 and TRBJ1-1; D gene uncertain. Germline-derived CDR1 and CDR2 are MGHDK and SYGVNS. The CDR3 is made up of 11 amino acids. V dropped 8 bases and J dropped 3 bases, with 7 bases sitting between them. In nucleotides, the CDR3 is TGTGCCAGCGTGGCTGACACTGAAGCTTTCTTT. It specifies CASVADTEAFF.

The V and J genes are TRBV6-6 and TRBJ2-7; tentatively, D is TRBD1 or TRBD2 (6 bases each). Trimming removed 4 bases from V and 5 bases from J, with 15 bases in between. Germline loops: CDR1 MNHNY, CDR2 SVGAGI (reference sequence). The CDR3 totals 14 residues. The CDR3 loop reads CASSFLRGADEQYV. The CDR3, as DNA: TGTGCCAGCAGTTTCCTTAGGGGGGCGGACGAGCAGTACGTC.

The chain combines TRBV5-1 with TRBJ1-4; TRBD1 matches at 7 bases. This CDR3 comprises 16 residues. CDR1 SGHRS and CDR2 YFSETQ come from the germline V gene. The trim removed 4 bases at V and 0 bases at J, leaving 6 bases unmatched. CDR3 loop: CASSPGTAATNEKLFF. The CDR3 nucleotides are TGCGCCAGCAGCCCCGGGACAGCGGCAACTAATGAAAAACTGTTTTTT.